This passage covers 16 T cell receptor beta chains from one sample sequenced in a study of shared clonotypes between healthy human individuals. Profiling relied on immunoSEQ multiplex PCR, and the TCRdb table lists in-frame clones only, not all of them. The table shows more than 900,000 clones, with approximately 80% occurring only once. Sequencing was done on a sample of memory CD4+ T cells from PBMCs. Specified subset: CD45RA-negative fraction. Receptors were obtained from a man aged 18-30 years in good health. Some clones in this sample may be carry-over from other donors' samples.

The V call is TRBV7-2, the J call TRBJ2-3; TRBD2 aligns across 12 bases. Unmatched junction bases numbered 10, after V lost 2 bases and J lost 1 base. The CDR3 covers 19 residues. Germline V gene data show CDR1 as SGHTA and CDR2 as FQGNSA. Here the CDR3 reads CASSLRGQGLAGGTDTQYF. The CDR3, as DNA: TGTGCCAGCAGCTTACGTGGACAGGGACTAGCGGGCGGCACAGATACGCAGTATTTT. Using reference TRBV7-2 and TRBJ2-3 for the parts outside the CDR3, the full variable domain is GAGVSQSPSNKVTEKGKDVELRCDPISGHTALYWYRQSLGQGLEFLIYFQGNSAPDKSGLPSDRFSAERTGGSVSTLTIQRTQQEDSAVYLCASSLRGQGLAGGTDTQYFGPGTRLTVL.

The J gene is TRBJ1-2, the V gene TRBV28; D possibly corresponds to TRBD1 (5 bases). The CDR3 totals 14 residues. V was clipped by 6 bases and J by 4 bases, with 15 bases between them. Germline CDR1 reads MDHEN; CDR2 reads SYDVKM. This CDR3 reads CASSYQGRGYGYTF. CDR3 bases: TGTGCCAGCAGCTACCAGGGTCGGGGCTATGGCTACACCTTC.

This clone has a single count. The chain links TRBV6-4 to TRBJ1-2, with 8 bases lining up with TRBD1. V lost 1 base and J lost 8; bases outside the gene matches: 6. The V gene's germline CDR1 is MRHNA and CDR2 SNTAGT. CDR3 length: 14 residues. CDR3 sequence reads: CASSDWSGGAGYTF. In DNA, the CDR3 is TGTGCCAGCAGTGACTGGTCAGGGGGCGCAGGCTACACCTTC.

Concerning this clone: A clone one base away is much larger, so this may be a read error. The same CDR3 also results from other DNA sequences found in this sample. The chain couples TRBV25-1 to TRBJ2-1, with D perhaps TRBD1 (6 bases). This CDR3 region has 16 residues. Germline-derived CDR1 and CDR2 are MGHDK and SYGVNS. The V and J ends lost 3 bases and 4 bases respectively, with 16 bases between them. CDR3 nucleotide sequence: TGTGCCAGCAGTGAGGGGGCGGGTGGGTGGTACAATGAGCAGTTCTTC. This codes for CASSEGAGGWYNEQFF. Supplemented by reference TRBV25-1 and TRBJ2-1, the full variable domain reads EADIYQTPRYLVIGTGKKITLECSQTMGHDKMYWYQQDPGMELHLIHYSYGVNSTEKGDLSSESTVSRIRTEHFPLTLESARPSHTSQYLCASSEGAGGWYNEQFFGPGTRLTVL.

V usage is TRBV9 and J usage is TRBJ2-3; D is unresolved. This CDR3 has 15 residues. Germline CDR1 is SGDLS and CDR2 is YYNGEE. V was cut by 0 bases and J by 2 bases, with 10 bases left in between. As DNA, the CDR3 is TGTGCCAGCAGCGTAGGCGGCCTTTTCACAGATACGCAGTATTTT. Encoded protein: CASSVGGLFTDTQYF.

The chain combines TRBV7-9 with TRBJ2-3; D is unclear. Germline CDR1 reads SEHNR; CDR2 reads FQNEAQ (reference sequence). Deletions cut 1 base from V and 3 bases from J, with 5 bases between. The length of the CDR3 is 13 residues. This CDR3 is CASSLGATDTQYF. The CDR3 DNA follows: TGTGCCAGCAGCTTAGGGGCTACAGATACGCAGTATTTT. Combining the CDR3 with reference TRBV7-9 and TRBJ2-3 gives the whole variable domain DTGVSQNPRHKITKRGQNVTFRCDPISEHNRLYWYRQTLGQGPEFLTYFQNEAQLEKSRLLSDRFSAERPKGSFSTLEIQRTEQGDSAMYLCASSLGATDTQYFGPGTRLTVL.

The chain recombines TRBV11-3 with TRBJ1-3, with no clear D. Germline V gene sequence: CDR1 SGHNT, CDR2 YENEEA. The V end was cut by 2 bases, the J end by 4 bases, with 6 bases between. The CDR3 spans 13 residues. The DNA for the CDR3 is TGTGCCAGCAGCTTAAGGTCCGGAAACACCATATATTTT. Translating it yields CASSLRSGNTIYF.

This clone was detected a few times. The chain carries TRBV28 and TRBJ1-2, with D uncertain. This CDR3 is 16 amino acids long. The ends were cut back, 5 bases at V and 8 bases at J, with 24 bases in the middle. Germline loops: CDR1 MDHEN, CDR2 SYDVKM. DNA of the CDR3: TGTGCCAGCAGTCCGATCAACGGCCTAACCCAAGCGGGCTACACCTTC. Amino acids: CASSPINGLTQAGYTF.

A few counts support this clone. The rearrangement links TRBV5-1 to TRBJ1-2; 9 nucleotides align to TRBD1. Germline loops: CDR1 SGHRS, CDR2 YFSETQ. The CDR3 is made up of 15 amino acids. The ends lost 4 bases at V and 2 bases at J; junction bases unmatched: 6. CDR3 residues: CASSVPGTGNYGYTF. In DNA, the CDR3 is TGCGCCAGCAGCGTACCCGGGACAGGGAACTATGGCTACACCTTC.

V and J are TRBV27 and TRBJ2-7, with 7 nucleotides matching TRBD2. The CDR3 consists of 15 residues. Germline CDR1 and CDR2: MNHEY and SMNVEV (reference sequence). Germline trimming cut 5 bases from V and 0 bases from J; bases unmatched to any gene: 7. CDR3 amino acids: CASSHGTTASYEQYF. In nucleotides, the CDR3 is TGTGCCAGCAGTCACGGGACTACCGCCTCCTACGAGCAGTACTTC.

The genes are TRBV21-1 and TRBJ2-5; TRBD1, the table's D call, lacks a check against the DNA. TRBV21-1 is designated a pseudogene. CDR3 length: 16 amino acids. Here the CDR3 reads CASSNMQQGDQETQYF. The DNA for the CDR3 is TGTGCCAGCAGCAATATGCAACAGGGTGATCAAGAGACCCAGTACTTC.

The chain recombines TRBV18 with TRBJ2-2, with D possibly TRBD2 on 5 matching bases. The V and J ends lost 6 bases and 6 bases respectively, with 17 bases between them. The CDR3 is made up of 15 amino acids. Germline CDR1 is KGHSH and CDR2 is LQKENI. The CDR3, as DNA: TGTGCCAGCTCCCCGGCGGAGGAGGTACCCGGGGAGCTGTTTTTT. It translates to CASSPAEEVPGELFF.

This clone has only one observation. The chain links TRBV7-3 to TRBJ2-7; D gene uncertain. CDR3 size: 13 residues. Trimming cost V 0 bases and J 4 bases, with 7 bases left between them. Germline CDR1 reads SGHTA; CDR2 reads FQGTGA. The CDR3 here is CASSLTSRYEQYF. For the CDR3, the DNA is TGTGCCAGCAGCTTAACTAGCCGGTACGAGCAGTACTTC.

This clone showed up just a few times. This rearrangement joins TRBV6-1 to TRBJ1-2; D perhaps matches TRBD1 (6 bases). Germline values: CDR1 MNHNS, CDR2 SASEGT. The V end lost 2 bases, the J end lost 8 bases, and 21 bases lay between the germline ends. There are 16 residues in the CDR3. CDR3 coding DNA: TGTGCCAGCAGTGAACGGTTCGCGACCGAAGGACAGGGCTACACCTTC. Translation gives CASSERFATEGQGYTF.

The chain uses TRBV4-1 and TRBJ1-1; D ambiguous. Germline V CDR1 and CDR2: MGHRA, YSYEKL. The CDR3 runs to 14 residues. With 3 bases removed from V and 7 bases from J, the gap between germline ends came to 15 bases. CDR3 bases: TGCGCCAGCAGCCAGGGCGGCGGACTCAATGAAGCTTTCTTT. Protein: CASSQGGGLNEAFF.

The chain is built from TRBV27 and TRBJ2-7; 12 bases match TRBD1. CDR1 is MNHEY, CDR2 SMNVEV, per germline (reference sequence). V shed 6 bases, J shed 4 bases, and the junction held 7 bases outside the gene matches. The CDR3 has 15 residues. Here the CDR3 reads CASSSRDRGLYEQYF. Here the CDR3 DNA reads TGTGCCAGCAGCTCCCGGGACAGGGGGCTTTACGAGCAGTACTTC.